This TCR beta chain was documented in a study of T cell responses to AZD1222 COVID-19 vaccine. Findings of the study overall: Spike regions recognized by vaccine-associated CD4 TCRs spanned the protein, led by 160-218 and 743-854. Repertoires in all cases were sampled only once the peak T cell response had passed.

TCRdb keeps only in-frame clones here, not all; method: immunoSEQ multiplex PCR. The sample shows 150,000 or so clones, about 90% of them seen only once. V shed 9 bases and J shed 0 bases, with 19 bases lying between them. Per the germline V gene, CDR1 is LNHDA and CDR2 is SQIVND (reference sequence). The CDR3 runs to 16 residues. For this clone: Antigen specificity is unknown.

This receptor was taken from an adult who received the AZD1222 COVID-19 vaccine. The starting material was peripheral blood, obtained 28 days after the second AZD1222 dose. The rearrangement uses TRBV19 and TRBJ2-3; D not certain. The CDR3 reads CASRDAGTSSTDTQYF. CDR3 sequence (DNA): TGTGCCAGCAGAGACGCAGGAACTTCTAGCACAGATACGCAGTATTTT. Drawing the rest from reference TRBV19 and TRBJ2-3, the complete variable domain is DGGITQSPKYLFRKEGQNVTLSCEQNLNHDAMYWYRQDPGQGLRLIYYSQIVNDFQKGDIAEGYSVSREKKESFPLTVTSAQKNPTAFYLCASRDAGTSSTDTQYFGPGTRLTVL.